Detailed here is one T cell receptor (beta chain). It has no known antigen specificity. No per-base quality is available; no much larger clone lies one base away. TCRbeta CDR3 regions were amplified from genomic DNA using the immunoSEQ Assay, a bias-controlled multiplex PCR. In the source study's methods: The number of nucleated cells in each sample was estimated by amplification of reference gene primers within the assay. To quantify the absolute abundance of each unique TCRbeta CDR3 rearrangement, sequence reads were collapsed and filtered. For each sample, productive Simpson clonality was calculated by taking the square root of Simpson's diversity index across productive rearrangements. Imported from immuneACCESS, the table was reduced by TCRdb to in-frame sequences with V and J called. These copies leave out some clones; in studies compared against another copy, an unresolved V gene accounts for under half, and the cause of the remainder is not known. V, J and clone size are those of that table, while D and trimming were read from the DNA. The sample data list about 80,000 clones, and more than 70% of these were observed just once. The ten most abundant clones make up 15% to 20% of the sample.

These data come from a study of blood T cell repertoires in COVID-19 (dated by TCRdb to between 2020 and 2021). Concerning the study at large: Samples from collaborators originated in the United States, Italy and Spain and spanned both the acute and convalescent phases of COVID-19. The repertoires were released in a freely available public database meant as a resource for research on the immune response to SARS-CoV-2. Subjects who had been exposed to COVID-19, were actively infected with it, or had recovered from it provided the deeply sampled blood TCRbeta repertoires that made up the dataset. The material from the prospective study consisted of cDNA or gDNA derived from T cells, B-cell-depleted T cells, or PBMCs. Where available, HLA class I and class II types were taken from metadata supplied by the sample provider and were not determined by assay-based typing. The sample metadata nearly always contained a de-identified subject ID, COVID-19 status, age in years and sex. The samples were drawn from two sources: the first 160 participants of the ongoing ImmuneRACE study, and 1,200 or so subjects contributed by 6 global collaborators. General study outcomes and caveats: The amount of clinical and demographic metadata varied by source and participant and was provided uncurated.

Whole blood was collected in K2EDTA tubes by collaborating institutions according to the institutions' own protocols. For TCRbeta analysis, collaborators shipped samples as frozen whole blood, isolated PBMCs, or DNA extracted from either of those sample types. Deletion took 0 bases off V and 3 bases off J, with a span of 9 bases between the germline ends. Including cysteine and phenylalanine, the CDR3 has 14 amino acids. Of all the DNA, just the CDR3 is kept, 42 bases in frame from base 1. Taken from the germline V gene, the CDR1 and CDR2 loops are SGHRS and YFSETQ. This sequence was found in an older man with active or convalescent COVID-19. Recombination connected TRBV5-1 to TRBJ1-1, and TRBD1 may be the D gene, going by 6 matching bases. Material for sequencing was peripheral blood. In nucleotide form, the sequence is TGCGCCAGCAGCTTGGAGGACAGTTACACTGAAGCTTTCTTT. It translates as CASSLEDSYTEAFF. The CDR3 plus the reference TRBV5-1 and TRBJ1-1 genes for the other parts give the full variable domain: KAGVTQTPRYLIKTRGQQVTLSCSPISGHRSVSWYQQTPGQGLQFLFEYFSETQRNKGNFPGRFSGRQFSNSRSEMNVSTLELGDSALYLCASSLEDSYTEAFFGQGTRLTVV.